This TCR beta chain was sequenced during a study of technical replicates of blood from a few donors. The assay was immunoSEQ multiplex PCR, and TCRdb's table has in-frame clones only and misses some. The sample consists of tens of thousands of clones, 95% to 98% of them appearing once. V was shortened by 4 bases and J by 0 bases, with 9 bases between the two germline ends. Germline CDR1 is MNHNS and CDR2 is SASEGT. This CDR3 is built from 14 residues. Sequencing was carried out using T cells isolated from PBMCs. This chain connects TRBV6-1 to TRBJ1-2, with no clear D. This receptor was taken from a human donor in good health. In DNA, the CDR3 is TGTGCCAGCAGTGTTCCCTTAGCTAACTATGGCTACACCTTC. This codes for CASSVPLANYGYTF.